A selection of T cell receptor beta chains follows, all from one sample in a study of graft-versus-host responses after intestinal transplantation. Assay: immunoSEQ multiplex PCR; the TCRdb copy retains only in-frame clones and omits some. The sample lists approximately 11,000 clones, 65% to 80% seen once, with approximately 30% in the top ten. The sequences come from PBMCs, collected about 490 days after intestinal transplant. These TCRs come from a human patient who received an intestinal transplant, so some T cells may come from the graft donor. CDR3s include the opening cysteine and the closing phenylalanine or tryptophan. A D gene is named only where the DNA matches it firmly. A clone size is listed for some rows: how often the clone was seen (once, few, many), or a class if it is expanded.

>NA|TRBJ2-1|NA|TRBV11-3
CASSPGAYNEQFF
TGTGCCAGCAGTCCGGGAGCCTACAATGAGCAGTTCTTC
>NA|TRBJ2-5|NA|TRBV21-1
CASSTKTGWEAKETQYF
TGTGCCAGCAGCACCAAAACAGGATGGGAGGCTAAAGAGACCCAGTACTTC
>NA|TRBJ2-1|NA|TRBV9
CASTPLHPGSYNEQFF
TGTGCCAGCACACCATTACACCCGGGCTCCTACAATGAGCAGTTCTTC
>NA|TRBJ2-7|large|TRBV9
CASSVEGTAYEQYF
TGTGCCAGCAGCGTAGAAGGGACCGCCTACGAGCAGTACTTC
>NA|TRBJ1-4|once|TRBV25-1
CASSDRTGGGEKLFF
TGTGCCAGCAGTGACCGGACGGGAGGAGGGGAAAAACTGTTTTTT
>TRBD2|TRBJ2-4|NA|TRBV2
CASRGTSGGVDIQYF
TGTGCCAGCAGGGGGACTAGCGGGGGTGTGGACATTCAGTACTTC
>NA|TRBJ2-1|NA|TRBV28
CASSDALSSYNEQFF
TGTGCCAGCAGTGACGCTCTGAGTTCCTACAATGAGCAGTTCTTC
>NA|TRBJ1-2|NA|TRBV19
CASSMLSGGYTF
TGTGCCAGTAGTATGCTCAGCGGGGGCTACACCTTC
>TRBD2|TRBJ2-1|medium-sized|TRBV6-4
CASSEGTSGNEQFF
TGTGCCAGCAGTGAAGGGACTAGCGGCAATGAGCAGTTCTTC
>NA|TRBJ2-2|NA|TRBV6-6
CASRTGQKNTGELFF
TGTGCCAGCAGAACCGGACAGAAGAACACCGGGGAGCTGTTTTTT
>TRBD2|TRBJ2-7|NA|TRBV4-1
CASTEGTSSSYEQYF
TGCGCCAGCACCGAAGGGACTAGCAGCTCCTACGAGCAGTACTTC
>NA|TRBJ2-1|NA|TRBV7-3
CASSHRGSYNEQFF
TGTGCCAGCAGTCACCGGGGGTCATACAATGAGCAGTTCTTC
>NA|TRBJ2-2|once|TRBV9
CASSFTGFISGELLF
TGTGCCAGCAGCTTTACAGGGTTTATTTCCGGGGAGCTGCTTTTT
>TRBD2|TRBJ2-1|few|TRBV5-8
CASSWDYPSYNEQFF
TGTGCCAGCAGTTGGGACTACCCCTCCTACAATGAGCAGTTCTTC
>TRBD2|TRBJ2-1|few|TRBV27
CASVLVPRTSSYNEQFF
TGTGCCAGCGTTTTAGTCCCTCGGACTAGCTCCTACAATGAGCAGTTCTTC
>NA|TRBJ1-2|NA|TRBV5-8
CASSFRQSRSSTF
TGTGCCAGCAGCTTTCGACAGAGCAGAAGCTCCACCTTC
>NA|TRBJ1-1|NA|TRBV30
CACGPGRTEAFF
TGTGCCTGTGGTCCGGGACGGACTGAAGCTTTCTTT
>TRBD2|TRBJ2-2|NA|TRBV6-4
CASSDGLADTGELFF
TGTGCCAGCAGTGATGGACTAGCGGACACCGGGGAGCTGTTTTTT
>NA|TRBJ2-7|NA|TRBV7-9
CASTGRQGPYEQYF
TGTGCCAGCACCGGGCGGCAGGGCCCTTACGAGCAGTACTTC
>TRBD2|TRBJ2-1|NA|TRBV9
CASSPDGLAGDSQFF
TGTGCCAGCAGCCCAGACGGACTAGCGGGGGATAGTCAGTTCTTC
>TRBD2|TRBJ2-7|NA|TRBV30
CAWSPPGTSFLYEQYF
TGTGCCTGGAGTCCCCCGGGGACTAGCTTCCTGTACGAGCAGTACTTC
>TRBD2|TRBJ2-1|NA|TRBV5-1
CASSFPGTSGYEQFF
TGCGCCAGCAGCTTTCCCGGGACTAGTGGCTATGAGCAGTTCTTC
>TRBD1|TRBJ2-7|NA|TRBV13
CASSPRQGSSYEQYF
TGTGCCAGCAGCCCCCGACAGGGAAGCTCCTACGAGCAGTACTTC
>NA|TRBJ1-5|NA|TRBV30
CAWRTGGGDGQPQHF
TGTGCCTGGAGAACGGGGGGGGGCGATGGACAGCCCCAGCATTTT
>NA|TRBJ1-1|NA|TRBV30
CAWSNKLGAFF
TGTGCCTGGAGTAATAAGCTGGGAGCTTTCTTT
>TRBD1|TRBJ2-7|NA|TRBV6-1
CASSDRGQYEQYF
TGTGCCAGCAGTGACAGGGGGCAATACGAGCAGTACTTC
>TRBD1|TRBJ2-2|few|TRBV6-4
CASSEGTGGTGELFF
TGTGCCAGCAGTGAAGGGACAGGGGGGACCGGGGAGCTGTTTTTT
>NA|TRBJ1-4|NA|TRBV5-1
CASSLGTGAEKLFF
TGCGCCAGCAGCTTGGGCACGGGCGCTGAAAAACTGTTTTTT
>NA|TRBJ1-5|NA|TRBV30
CAWSLTGNQPQHF
TGTGCCTGGAGTCTTACAGGGAATCAGCCCCAGCATTTT
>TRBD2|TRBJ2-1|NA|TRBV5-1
CASSLELAGGFNEQFF
TGCGCCAGCAGCTTGGAGCTAGCGGGAGGGTTCAATGAGCAGTTCTTC
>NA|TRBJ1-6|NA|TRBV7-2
CASSLVGSRARNNSPLHF
TGTGCCAGCAGCTTAGTCGGGTCGAGGGCCAGGAATAATTCACCCCTCCACTTT
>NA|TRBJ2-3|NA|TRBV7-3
CASSLSTDTQYF
TGTGCCAGCAGCTTAAGCACAGATACGCAGTATTTT
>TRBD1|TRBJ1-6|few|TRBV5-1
CASSFGDRNNSPLHF
TGCGCCAGCAGCTTCGGGGACAGAAATAATTCACCCCTCCACTTT
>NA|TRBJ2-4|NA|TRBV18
CASSPPSKNIQYF
TGTGCCAGCTCACCACCAAGCAAAAACATTCAGTACTTC
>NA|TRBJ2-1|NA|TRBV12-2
CASRSDSHREQFF
TGTGCAAGTCGCTCAGACAGTCACCGTGAGCAGTTCTTC
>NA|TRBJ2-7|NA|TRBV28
CASSLVIYEQYF
TGTGCCAGCAGCCTGGTGATCTACGAGCAGTACTTC
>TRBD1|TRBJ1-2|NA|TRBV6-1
CASSEGDRNYGYTF
TGTGCCAGCAGTGAAGGGGACAGGAACTATGGCTACACCTTC
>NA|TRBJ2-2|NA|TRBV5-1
CASVLHTGELFF
TGCGCCAGCGTCTTGCACACCGGGGAGCTGTTTTTT
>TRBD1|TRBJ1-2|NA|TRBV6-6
CASHRDRGESNYGYTF
TGTGCCAGCCACCGGGACAGGGGAGAATCTAACTATGGCTACACCTTC
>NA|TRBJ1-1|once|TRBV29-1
CSGQMNTEAFF
TGCAGCGGCCAAATGAACACTGAAGCTTTCTTT
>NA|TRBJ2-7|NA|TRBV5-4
CASSLLSDYEQYF
TGTGCCAGCAGCTTGTTGTCAGACTACGAGCAGTACTTC
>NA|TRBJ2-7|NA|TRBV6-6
CASSYRTDYEQYF
TGTGCCAGCAGTTACCGGACAGACTACGAGCAGTACTTC
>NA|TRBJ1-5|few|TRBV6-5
CASGNPNQPQHF
TGTGCCAGCGGCAACCCCAATCAGCCCCAGCATTTT
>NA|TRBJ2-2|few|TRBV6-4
CASSDRGHGELFF
TGTGCCAGCAGTGACAGGGGCCACGGGGAGCTGTTTTTT
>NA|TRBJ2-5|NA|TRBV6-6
CASSADSETQYF
TGTGCCAGCAGTGCGGACTCGGAGACCCAGTACTTC
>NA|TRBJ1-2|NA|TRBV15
CATSRSLGVSTVVDYTF
TGTGCCACCAGCAGATCCTTGGGGGTTTCAACCGTTGTTGACTACACCTTC
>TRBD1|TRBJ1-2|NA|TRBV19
CASILDGKQGARGYTF
TGTGCCAGTATTCTCGATGGTAAACAGGGGGCGCGTGGCTACACCTTC
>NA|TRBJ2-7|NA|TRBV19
CASSSNRYEQYF
TGTGCCAGTAGTAGCAATAGATACGAGCAGTACTTC
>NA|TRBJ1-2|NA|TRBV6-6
CASSWSEFYGYTF
TGTGCCAGCAGTTGGTCAGAGTTCTATGGCTACACCTTC
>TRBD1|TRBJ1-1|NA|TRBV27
CASSPTGGFGTEAFF
TGTGCCAGCAGTCCCACAGGGGGCTTCGGGACTGAAGCTTTCTTT
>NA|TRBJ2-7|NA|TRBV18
CASSPPGGNTYEQYF
TGTGCCAGCTCACCACCCGGCGGCAATACCTACGAGCAGTACTTC